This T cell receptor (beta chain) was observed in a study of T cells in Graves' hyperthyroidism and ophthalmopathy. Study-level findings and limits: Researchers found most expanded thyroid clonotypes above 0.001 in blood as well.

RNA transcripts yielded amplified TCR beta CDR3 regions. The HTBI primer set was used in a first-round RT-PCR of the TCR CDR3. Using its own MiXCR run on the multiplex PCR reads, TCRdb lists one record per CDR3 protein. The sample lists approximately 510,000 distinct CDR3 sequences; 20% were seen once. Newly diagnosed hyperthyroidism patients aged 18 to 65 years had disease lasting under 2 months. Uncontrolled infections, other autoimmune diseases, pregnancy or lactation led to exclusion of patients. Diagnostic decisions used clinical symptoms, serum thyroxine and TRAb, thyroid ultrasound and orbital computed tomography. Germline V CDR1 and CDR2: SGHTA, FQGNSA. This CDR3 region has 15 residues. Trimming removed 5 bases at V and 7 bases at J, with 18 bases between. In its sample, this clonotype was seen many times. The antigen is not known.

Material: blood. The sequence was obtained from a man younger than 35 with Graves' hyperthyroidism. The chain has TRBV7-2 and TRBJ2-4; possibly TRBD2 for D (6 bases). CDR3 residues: CASSPRLVGRNIQYF. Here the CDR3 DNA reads TGTGCCAGCAGCCCCCGACTAGTTGGGCGGAACATTCAGTACTTC.